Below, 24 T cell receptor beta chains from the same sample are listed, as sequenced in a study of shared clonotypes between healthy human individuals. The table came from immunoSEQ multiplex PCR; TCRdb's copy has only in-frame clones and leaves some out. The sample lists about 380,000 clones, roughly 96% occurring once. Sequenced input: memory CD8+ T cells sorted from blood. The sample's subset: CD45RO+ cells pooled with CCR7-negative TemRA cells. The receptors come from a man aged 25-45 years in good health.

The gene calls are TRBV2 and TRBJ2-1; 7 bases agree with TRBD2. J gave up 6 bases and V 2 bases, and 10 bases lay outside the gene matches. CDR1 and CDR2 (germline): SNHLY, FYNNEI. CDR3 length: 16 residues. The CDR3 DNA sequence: TGTGCCAGCAGTGAACGGCGGGGGTTAGTAACCAATGAGCAGTTCTTC. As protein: CASSERRGLVTNEQFF.

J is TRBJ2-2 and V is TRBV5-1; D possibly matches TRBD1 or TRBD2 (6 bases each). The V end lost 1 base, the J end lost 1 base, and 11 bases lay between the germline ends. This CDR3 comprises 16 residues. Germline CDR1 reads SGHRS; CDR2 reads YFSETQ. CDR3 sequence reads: CASSLIGGRNTGELFF. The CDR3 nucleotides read TGCGCCAGCAGCTTGATCGGGGGCCGGAACACCGGGGAGCTGTTTTTT.

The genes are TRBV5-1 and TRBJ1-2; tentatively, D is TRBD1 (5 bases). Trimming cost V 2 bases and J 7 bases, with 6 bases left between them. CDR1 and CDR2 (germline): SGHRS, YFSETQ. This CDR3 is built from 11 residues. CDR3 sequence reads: CASSFTGGYTF. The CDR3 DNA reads TGCGCCAGCAGCTTTACAGGTGGCTACACCTTC.

The CDR3 DNA reads as TGTGCCAGCAGTGGGAGCTACGGAAACACCATATATTTT. Its translation is CASSGSYGNTIYF. The chain is built from TRBV6-6 and TRBJ1-3; no clear D. Germline CDR1 is MNHNY and CDR2 is SVGAGI (reference sequence). Between the trimmed V and J ends, which lost 5 bases and 4 bases, there was a span of 9 bases. CDR3 length: 13 amino acids.

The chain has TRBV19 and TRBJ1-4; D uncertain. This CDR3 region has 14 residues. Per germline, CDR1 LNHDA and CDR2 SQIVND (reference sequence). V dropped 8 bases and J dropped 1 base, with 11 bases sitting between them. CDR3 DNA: TGTGCCAGTCGGGAGCAATTAACTAATGAAAAACTGTTTTTT. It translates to CASREQLTNEKLFF.

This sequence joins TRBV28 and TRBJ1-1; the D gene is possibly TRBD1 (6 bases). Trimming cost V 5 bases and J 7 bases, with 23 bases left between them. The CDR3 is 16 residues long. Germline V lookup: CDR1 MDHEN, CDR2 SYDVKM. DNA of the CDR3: TGTGCCAGCAGTCCCTTGGGGGGACACCTTATAGGTGAAGCTTTCTTT. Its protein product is CASSPLGGHLIGEAFF.

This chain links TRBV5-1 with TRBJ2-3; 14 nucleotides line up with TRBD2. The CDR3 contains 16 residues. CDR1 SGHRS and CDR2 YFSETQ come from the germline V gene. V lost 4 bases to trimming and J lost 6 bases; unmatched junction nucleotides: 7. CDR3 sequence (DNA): TGCGCCAGCAGCAGGGGACTAGCGGGAGCTCACGATACGCAGTATTTT. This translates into CASSRGLAGAHDTQYF.

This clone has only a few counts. CDR3 residues: CASSDNTGELFF. In DNA, the CDR3 is TGTGCCAGCAGTGACAACACCGGGGAGCTGTTTTTT. The chain couples TRBV6-4 to TRBJ2-2; D remains ambiguous. V shed 2 bases and J shed 2 bases, with 0 bases lying between them. CDR3 size: 12 residues. Per germline, CDR1 MRHNA and CDR2 SNTAGT.

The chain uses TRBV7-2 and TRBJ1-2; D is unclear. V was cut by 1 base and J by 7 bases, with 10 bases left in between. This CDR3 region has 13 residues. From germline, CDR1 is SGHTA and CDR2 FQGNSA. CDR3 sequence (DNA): TGTGCCAGCAGCTTAGTAGGCGGTGGTGGCTACACCTTC. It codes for CASSLVGGGGYTF.

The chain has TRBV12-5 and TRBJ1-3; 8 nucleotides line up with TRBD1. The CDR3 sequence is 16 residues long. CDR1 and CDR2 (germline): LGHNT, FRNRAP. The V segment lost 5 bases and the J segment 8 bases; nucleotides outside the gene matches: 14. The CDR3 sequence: CASGEIRGPGPYTIYF. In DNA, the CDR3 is TGTGCTAGTGGTGAAATCAGGGGGCCTGGCCCTTACACCATATATTTT.

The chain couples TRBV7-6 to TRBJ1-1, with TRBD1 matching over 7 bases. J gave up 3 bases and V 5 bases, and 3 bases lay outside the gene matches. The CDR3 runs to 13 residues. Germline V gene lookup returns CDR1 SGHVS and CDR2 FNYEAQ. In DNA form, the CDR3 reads TGTGCCAGCAGCCTCGACAGGGACACTGAAGCTTTCTTT. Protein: CASSLDRDTEAFF.

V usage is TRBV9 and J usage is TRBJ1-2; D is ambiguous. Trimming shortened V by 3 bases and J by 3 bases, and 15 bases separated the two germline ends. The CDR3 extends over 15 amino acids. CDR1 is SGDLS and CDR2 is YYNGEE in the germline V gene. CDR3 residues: CASSELETDHYGYTF. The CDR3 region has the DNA TGTGCCAGCAGCGAGCTCGAGACGGATCACTATGGCTACACCTTC.

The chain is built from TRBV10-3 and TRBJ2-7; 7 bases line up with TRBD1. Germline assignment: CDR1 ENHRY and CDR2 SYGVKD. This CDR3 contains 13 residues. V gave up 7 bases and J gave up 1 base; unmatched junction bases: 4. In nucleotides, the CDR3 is TGTGCCATCATGAGGACAGGATCCTACGAGCAGTACTTC. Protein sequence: CAIMRTGSYEQYF.

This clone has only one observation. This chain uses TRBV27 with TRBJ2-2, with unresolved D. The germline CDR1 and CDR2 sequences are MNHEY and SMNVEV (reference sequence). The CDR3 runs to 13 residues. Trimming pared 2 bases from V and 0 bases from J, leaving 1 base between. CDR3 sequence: CASSLANTGELFF. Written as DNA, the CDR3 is TGTGCCAGCAGTTTAGCGAACACCGGGGAGCTGTTTTTT.

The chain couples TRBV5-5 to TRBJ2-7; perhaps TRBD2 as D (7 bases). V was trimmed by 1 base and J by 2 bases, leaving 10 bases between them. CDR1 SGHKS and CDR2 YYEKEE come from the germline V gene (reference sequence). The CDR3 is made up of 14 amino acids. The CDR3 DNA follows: TGTGCCAGCAGCTTGAGCGGGACACCCTACGAGCAGTACTTC. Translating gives CASSLSGTPYEQYF.

This chain's CDR3 is CASSLIHPGVSGNTIYF. The CDR3 bases are TGTGCCAGCAGTCTTATCCACCCCGGGGTCTCTGGAAACACCATATATTTT. The V call is TRBV27, the J call TRBJ1-3, with unresolved D. The V end was cut by 5 bases, the J end by 0 bases, with 17 bases between. The CDR3 length is 17 residues. Germline V CDR1 and CDR2: MNHEY, SMNVEV (reference sequence).

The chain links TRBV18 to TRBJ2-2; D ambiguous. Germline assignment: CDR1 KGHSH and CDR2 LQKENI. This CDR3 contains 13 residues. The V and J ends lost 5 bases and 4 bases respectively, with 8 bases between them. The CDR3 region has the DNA TGTGCCAGCTCATCTAGTTCCACCGGGGAGCTGTTTTTT. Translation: CASSSSSTGELFF.

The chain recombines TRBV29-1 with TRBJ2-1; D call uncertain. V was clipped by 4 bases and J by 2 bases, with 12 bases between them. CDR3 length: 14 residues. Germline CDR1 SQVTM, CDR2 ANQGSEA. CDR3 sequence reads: CSVGATGAYNEQFF. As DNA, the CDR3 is TGCAGCGTTGGGGCTACGGGCGCCTACAATGAGCAGTTCTTC.

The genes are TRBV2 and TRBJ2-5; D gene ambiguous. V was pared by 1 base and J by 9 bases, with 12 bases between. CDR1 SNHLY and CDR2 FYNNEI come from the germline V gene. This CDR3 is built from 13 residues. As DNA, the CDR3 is TGTGCCAGCAGTGAAGTTTACCAAACGGCCCAGTACTTC. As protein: CASSEVYQTAQYF.

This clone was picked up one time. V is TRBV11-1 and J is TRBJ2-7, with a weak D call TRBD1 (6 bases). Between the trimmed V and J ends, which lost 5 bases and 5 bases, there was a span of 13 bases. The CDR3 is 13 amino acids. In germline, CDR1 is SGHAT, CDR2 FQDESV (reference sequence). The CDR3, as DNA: TGTGCCAGCAGCAGCGGAACAGGGCACGAGCAGTACTTC. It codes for CASSSGTGHEQYF. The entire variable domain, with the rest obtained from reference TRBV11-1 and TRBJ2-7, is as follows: EAEVAQSPRYKITEKSQAVAFWCDPISGHATLYWYRQILGQGPELLVQFQDESVVDDSQLPKDRFSAERLKGVDSTLKIQPAELGDSAMYLCASSSGTGHEQYFGPGTRLTVT.

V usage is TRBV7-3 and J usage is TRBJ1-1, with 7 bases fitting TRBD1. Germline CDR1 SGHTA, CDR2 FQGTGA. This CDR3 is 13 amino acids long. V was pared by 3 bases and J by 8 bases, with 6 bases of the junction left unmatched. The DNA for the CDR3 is TGTGCCAGCAGCTTGGGGACAGCAGGAGAAGCTTTCTTT. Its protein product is CASSLGTAGEAFF.

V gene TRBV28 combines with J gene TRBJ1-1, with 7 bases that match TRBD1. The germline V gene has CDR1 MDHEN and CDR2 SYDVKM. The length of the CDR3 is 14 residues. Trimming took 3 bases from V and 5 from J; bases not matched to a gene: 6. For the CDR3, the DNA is TGTGCCAGCAGTTTCGGCAGGGGGTGGACTGAAGCTTTCTTT. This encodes CASSFGRGWTEAFF.

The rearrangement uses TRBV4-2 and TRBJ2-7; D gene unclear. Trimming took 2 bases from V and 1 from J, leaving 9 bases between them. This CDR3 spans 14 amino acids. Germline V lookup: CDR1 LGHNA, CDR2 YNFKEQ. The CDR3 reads CASSQPDRSYEQYF. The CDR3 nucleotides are TGTGCCAGCAGCCAACCAGACCGTTCCTACGAGCAGTACTTC.

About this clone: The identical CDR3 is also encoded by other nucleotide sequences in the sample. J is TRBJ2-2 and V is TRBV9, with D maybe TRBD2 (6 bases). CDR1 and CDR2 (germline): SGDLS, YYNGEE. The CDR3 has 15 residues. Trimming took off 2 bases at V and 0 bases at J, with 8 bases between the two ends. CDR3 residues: CASSVGGANTGELFF. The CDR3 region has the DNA TGTGCCAGCAGCGTTGGAGGGGCGAACACCGGGGAGCTGTTTTTT.